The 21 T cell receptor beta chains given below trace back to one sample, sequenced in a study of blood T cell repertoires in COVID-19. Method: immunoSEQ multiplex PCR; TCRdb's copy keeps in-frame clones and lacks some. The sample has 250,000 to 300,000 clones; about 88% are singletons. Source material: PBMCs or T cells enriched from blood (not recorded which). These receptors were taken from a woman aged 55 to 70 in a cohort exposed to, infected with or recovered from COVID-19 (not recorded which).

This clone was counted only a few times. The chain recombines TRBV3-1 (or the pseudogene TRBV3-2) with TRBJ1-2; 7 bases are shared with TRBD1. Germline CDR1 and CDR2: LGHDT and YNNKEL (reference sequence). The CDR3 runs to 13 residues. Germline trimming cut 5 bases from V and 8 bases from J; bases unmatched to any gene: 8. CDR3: CASSANRGGGYTF. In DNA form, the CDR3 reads TGTGCCAGCAGCGCAAACAGGGGAGGAGGCTACACCTTC.

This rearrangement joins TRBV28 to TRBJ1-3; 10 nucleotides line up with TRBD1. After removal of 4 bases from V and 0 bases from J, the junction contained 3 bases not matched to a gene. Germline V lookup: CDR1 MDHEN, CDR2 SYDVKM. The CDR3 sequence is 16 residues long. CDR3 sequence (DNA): TGTGCCAGCAGTTGGGACAGGGGACTCTCTGGAAACACCATATATTTT. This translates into CASSWDRGLSGNTIYF. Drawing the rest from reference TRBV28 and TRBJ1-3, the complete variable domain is DVKVTQSSRYLVKRTGEKVFLECVQDMDHENMFWYRQDPGLGLRLIYFSYDVKMKEKGDIPEGYSVSREKKERFSLILESASTNQTSMYLCASSWDRGLSGNTIYFGEGSWLTVV.

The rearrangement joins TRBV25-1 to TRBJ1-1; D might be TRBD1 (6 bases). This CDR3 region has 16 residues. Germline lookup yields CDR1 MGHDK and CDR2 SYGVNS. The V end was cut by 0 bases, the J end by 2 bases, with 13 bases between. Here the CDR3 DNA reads TGTGCCAGCAGTGAATATAAGGGGGGGCTAAACACTGAAGCTTTCTTT. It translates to CASSEYKGGLNTEAFF.

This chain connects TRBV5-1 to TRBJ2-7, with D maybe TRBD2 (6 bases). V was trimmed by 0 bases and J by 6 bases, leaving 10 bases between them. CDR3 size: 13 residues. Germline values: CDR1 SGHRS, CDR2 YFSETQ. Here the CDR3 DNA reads TGCGCCAGCAGCTTGGTGGAGGGTTCCGAGCAGTACTTC. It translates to CASSLVEGSEQYF.

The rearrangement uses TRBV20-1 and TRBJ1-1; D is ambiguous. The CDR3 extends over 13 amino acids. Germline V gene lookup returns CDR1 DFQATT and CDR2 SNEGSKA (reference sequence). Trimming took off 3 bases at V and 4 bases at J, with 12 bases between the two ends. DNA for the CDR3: TGCAGTGCTAGTAAGGGAGCGGCCACTGAAGCTTTCTTT. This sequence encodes CSASKGAATEAFF.

The CDR3 DNA reads TGTGCCAGCAGCCCTAGTTATCGGGGAGCTAACTATGGCTACACCTTC. It specifies CASSPSYRGANYGYTF. The chain couples TRBV7-9 to TRBJ1-2; D is ambiguous. Deletions cut 5 bases from V and 0 bases from J, with 16 bases between. Germline values: CDR1 SEHNR, CDR2 FQNEAQ (reference sequence). The CDR3 length is 16 residues.

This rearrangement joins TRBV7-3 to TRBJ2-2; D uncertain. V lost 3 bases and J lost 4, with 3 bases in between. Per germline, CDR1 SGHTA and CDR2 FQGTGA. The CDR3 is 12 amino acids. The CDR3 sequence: CASSFGTGELFF. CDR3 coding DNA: TGTGCCAGCAGCTTCGGCACCGGGGAGCTGTTTTTT.

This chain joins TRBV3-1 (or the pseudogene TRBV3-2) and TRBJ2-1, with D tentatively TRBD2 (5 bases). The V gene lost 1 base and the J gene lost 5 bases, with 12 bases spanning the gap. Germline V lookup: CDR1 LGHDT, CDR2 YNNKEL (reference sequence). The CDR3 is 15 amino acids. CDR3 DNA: TGTGCCAGCAGCCAAGCCCCGGGGAACCACAATGAGCAGTTCTTC. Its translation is CASSQAPGNHNEQFF.

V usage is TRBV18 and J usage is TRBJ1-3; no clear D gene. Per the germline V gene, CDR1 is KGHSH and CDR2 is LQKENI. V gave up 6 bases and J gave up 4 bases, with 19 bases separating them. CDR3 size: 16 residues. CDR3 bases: TGTGCCAGCTCTCGTTCCTCGTCAGACTTAGGAAACACCATATATTTT. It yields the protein CASSRSSSDLGNTIYF.

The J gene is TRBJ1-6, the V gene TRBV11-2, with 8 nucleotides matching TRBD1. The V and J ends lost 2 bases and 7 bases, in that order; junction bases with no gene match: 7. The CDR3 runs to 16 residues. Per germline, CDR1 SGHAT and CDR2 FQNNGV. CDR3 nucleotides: TGTGCCAGCAGCTTATTGTCAGGGGGCGGAAATTCACCCCTCCACTTT. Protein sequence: CASSLLSGGGNSPLHF.

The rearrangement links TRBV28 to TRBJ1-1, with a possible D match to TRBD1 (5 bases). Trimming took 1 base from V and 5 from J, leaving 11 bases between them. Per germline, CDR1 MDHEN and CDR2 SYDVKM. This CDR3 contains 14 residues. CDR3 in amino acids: CASSLFPGITEAFF. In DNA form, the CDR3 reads TGTGCCAGCAGTTTATTCCCAGGGATTACTGAAGCTTTCTTT.

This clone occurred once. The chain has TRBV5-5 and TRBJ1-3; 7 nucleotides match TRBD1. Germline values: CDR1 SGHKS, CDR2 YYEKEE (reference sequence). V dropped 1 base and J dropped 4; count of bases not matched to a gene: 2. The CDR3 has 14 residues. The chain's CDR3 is CASSLYRGGNTIYF. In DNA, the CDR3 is TGTGCCAGCAGCTTGTACAGGGGCGGAAACACCATATATTTT. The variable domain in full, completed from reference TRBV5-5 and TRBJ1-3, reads DAGVTQSPTHLIKTRGQQVTLRCSPISGHKSVSWYQQVLGQGPQFIFQYYEKEERGRGNFPDRFSARQFPNYSSELNVNALLLGDSALYLCASSLYRGGNTIYFGEGSWLTVV.

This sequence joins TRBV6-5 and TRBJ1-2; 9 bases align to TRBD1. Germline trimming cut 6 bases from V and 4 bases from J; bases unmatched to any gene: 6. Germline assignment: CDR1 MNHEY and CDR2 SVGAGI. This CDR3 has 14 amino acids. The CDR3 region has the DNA TGTGCCAGCAGGACAGGGGGTCAGGGCTATGGCTACACCTTC. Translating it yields CASRTGGQGYGYTF.

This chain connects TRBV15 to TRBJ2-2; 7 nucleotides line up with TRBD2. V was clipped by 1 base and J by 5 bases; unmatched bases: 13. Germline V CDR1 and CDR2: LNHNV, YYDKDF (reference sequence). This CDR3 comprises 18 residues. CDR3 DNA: TGTGCCACCAGCAGAGGGGCTAGCGGAGTTGTCGGGACCGGGGAGCTGTTTTTT. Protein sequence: CATSRGASGVVGTGELFF.

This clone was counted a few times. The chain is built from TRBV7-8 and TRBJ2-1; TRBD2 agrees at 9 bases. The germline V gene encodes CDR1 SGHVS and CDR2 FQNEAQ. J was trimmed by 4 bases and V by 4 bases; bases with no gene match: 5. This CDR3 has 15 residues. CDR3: CASSSRLADYNEQFF. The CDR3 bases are TGTGCCAGCAGCTCCCGACTAGCGGATTACAATGAGCAGTTCTTC. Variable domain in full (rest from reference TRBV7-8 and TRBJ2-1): GAGVSQSPRYKVAKRGQDVALRCDPISGHVSLFWYQQALGQGPEFLTYFQNEAQLDKSGLPSDRFFAERPEGSVSTLKIQRTQQEDSAVYLCASSSRLADYNEQFFGPGTRLTVL.

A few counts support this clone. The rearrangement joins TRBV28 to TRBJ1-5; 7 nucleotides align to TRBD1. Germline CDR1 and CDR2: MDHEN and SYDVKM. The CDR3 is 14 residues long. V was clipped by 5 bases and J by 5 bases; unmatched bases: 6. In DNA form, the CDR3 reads TGTGCCAGCAGTCCGGGACAGTTACATCAGCCCCAGCATTTT. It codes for CASSPGQLHQPQHF. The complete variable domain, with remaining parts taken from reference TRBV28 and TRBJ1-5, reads DVKVTQSSRYLVKRTGEKVFLECVQDMDHENMFWYRQDPGLGLRLIYFSYDVKMKEKGDIPEGYSVSREKKERFSLILESASTNQTSMYLCASSPGQLHQPQHFGDGTRLSIL.

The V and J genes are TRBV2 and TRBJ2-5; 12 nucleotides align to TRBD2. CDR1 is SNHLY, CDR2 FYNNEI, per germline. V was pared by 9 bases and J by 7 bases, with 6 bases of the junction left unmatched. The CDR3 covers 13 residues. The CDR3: CASSGLAGGTQYF. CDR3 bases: TGTGCCAGTTCGGGACTAGCGGGTGGGACCCAGTACTTC.

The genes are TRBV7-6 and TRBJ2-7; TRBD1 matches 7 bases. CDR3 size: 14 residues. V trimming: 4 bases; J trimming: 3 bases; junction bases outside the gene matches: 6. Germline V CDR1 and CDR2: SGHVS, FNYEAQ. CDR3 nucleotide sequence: TGTGCCAGCAGCTCGGGACAGTCAAACTACGAGCAGTACTTC. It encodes CASSSGQSNYEQYF. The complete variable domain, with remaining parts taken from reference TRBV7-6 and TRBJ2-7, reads GAGVSQSPRYKVTKRGQDVALRCDPISGHVSLYWYRQALGQGPEFLTYFNYEAQQDKSGLPNDRFSAERPEGSISTLTIQRTEQRDSAMYRCASSSGQSNYEQYFGPGTRLTVT.

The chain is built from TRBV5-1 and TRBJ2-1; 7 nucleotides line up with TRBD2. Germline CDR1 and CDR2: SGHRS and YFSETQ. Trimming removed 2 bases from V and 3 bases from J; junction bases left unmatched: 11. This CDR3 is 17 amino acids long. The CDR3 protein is CASSFLGEGQSYNEQFF. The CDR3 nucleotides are TGCGCCAGCAGCTTCTTGGGGGAGGGCCAAAGCTACAATGAGCAGTTCTTC.

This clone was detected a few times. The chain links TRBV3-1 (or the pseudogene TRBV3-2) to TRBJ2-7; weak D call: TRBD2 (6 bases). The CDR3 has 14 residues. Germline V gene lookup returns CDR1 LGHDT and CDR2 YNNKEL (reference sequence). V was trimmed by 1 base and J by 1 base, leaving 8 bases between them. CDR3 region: CASSQGGNSYEQYF. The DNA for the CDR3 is TGTGCCAGCAGCCAAGGCGGGAATTCCTACGAGCAGTACTTC.

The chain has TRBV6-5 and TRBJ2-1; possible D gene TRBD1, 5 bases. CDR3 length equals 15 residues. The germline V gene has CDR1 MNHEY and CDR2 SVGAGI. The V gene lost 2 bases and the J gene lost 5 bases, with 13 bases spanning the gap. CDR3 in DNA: TGTGCCAGCAGTTACGGGGCCGACTGGAACAATGAGCAGTTCTTC. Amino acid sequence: CASSYGADWNNEQFF.